This T cell receptor beta chain was retrieved from a study of blood T cells in healthy people across ages (dated by TCRdb to between 2014 and 2016). About the full investigation: Template switching captured roughly one uniquely barcoded TCR beta cDNA molecule per two T cells in model experiments. Using deep sequencing normalized with unique cDNA molecular identifiers, the study measured how TCR beta repertoire diversity changes with age. Donors were grouped into four age groups: young (average roughly 15 years), middle-aged (around 39), aged (62) and long-lived (around 82). To avoid experimental bias, donors of different ages were randomly spread across the sequencing lanes. For two donors (one aged 18 to 29 and one aged 80 or older), the study analyzed two additional independent replicas of 1 million unique cDNA reads from the same blood draw.

Donors were about 36 systemically healthy Caucasian individuals from Russia aged roughly 6 to 100 years. Ten milliliters of peripheral blood were drawn from each donor into EDTA-treated Vacutainer tubes. Ficoll-Paque density-gradient centrifugation was used to isolate PBMCs, with at least 6.5 million per sample. Trizol reagent was used to extract total RNA from PBMCs, with at least 5.5 micrograms per sample. The percentages of naive CD45RAhigh/CD27high T cells were determined by flow cytometry on a PBMC aliquot from every donor. The library came from 5' RACE. The instrument given in TCRdb is Illumina HiSeq 2500. A second PCR of roughly 6 to 11 cycles was performed with a sample-barcoded 5' primer and a J-beta primer mix. Each TCR beta cDNA molecule received a unique molecular identifier from a template-switch 5' adaptor carrying 12 random nucleotides. Each sample yielded at least 3 million CDR3-containing paired-end reads. The Mint cDNA synthesis kit, primed by a TRBC-specific oligonucleotide, was used to synthesize first-strand cDNA from all RNA. Following uracil-DNA glycosylase treatment, all cDNA underwent a first 18-cycle PCR with the universal primers M1SS and BC2_uni_R. Concerning the study's data processing: For normalization, 1 million high-quality reads were randomly selected from each sample, with every read carrying a distinct molecular identifier. Reads sharing molecular identifiers were discarded rather than binned into consensus sequences. MiTCR, with a Q25 quality threshold and the strictest error-elimination algorithm, was used for CDR3 identification, clonotype clustering and error correction. Lower-bound total TCR beta diversity was estimated with a nonparametric unseen species model using Euler transformation. The public reads were quality trimmed at Q25 with fastp and then assembled into clones with MiXCR by TCRdb, keeping productive beta chains. Each entry merges the rows of one CDR3 protein and shows their most common DNA and genes. TCRdb, not the authors, supplied the V and J calls. Within this sample are approximately 400,000 distinct CDR3 sequences, with approximately 52% of them counted one time only. 45% to 60% of the sample is held by the ten biggest clonotypes.

Study-wide findings and limitations: Estimates of total diversity from one million sequenced T cells were regarded as lower bounds and underestimates. Because the CMV infection status of the donors was unknown, age-related changes in expanded clonotypes may potentially have been confounded. The percentage of naive T cells measured by flow cytometry correlated strongly with observed TCR beta diversity. Observed TCR beta diversity per million T cells fell roughly linearly with age, and a significant reduction was already apparent by age around 40. Bulk unsorted PBMC profiling prevented conclusive comparison of naive and antigen-experienced compartments. The long-lived group showed more naive CD4+ T cells, fewer expanded clones and increased TCR diversity than the aged group, suggesting age selection.

This clonotype was found a few times. The specificity of this receptor is unknown. It has no much larger one-base neighbor in the sample; base qualities were not kept. V gives up 5 bases and J gives up 7 bases, and the segment between their germline ends measures 24 bases. CDR1 MNHEY and CDR2 SVGEGT are derived from the germline V gene. The CDR3 covers 16 residues, taking in both the cysteine and the phenylalanine. The sequence is cut down to CDR3 DNA, 48 bases in frame from base 1. This chain is built from TRBV6-2 or TRBV6-3 and TRBJ2-7; the best D guess is TRBD2, with 6 bases matching. Sequenced sample: blood. The TCR sequence derives from a man aged 55 to 70 in good health. The CDR3 region has the sequence CASSRPAGSRAREQYF. The DNA sequence is given as TGTGCCAGCAGTCGGCCGGCGGGATCTCGGGCAAGGGAGCAGTACTTC.